What follows are 5 T cell receptor beta chains derived from one specimen sequenced in a study of regulatory T cells in long-lasting Graves disease. Time point given: newly diagnosed GD, antithyroid drugs for less than 3 months. The TCR library was prepared using RNA isolated from PBMCs. CDR3 regions were amplified by Arm-PCR using iRepertoire HTBI primers to build TCR beta libraries. TCRdb reanalysed the multiplex PCR reads using MiXCR and keeps one entry per CDR3 protein. In the table there are 580,000 or so distinct CDR3 sequences, 16% of which are singletons. These same data were also listed under a study on T cells in Graves' hyperthyroidism and ophthalmopathy.

The input for sequencing was peripheral blood mononuclear cells (PBMCs), taken at new diagnosis, from a patient treated with antithyroid drugs. The receptor set was obtained from a man aged 18-30 years with Graves disease.

This clonotype was found a few times. The CDR3 bases are TGTGCCAGCAGCCAAGATCGGGACGGGAACTATGGCTACACCTTC. Protein sequence: CASSQDRDGNYGYTF. The rearrangement links TRBV14 to TRBJ1-2; D perhaps matches TRBD1 (5 bases). This CDR3 spans 15 amino acids. Trimming removed 0 bases from V and 2 bases from J, with 10 bases in between. From germline, CDR1 is SGHDN and CDR2 FVKESK.

The V gene is TRBV13, the J gene TRBJ1-4; TRBD1 matches 12 bases. Trimming took 5 bases from V and 10 from J; bases not matched to a gene: 20. Germline CDR1 reads PRHDT; CDR2 reads FYEKMQ (reference sequence). This CDR3 has 19 amino acids. The CDR3: CASSERHGGQGAVDGKLFF. CDR3 DNA sequence: TGTGCCAGCAGCGAGCGCCATGGGGGACAGGGGGCTGTAGATGGAAAACTGTTTTTT.

This clonotype was counted at least ten times. The J gene is TRBJ2-1, the V gene TRBV27, with D tentatively TRBD2 (6 bases). Per the germline V gene, CDR1 is MNHEY and CDR2 is SMNVEV (reference sequence). The CDR3 covers 16 residues. V was clipped by 7 bases and J by 10 bases, with 26 bases between them. The CDR3 is CASISEGTRAAYEQFF. CDR3 in DNA: TGTGCCAGCATCTCAGAAGGGACTCGGGCGGCATACGAGCAGTTCTTC.

The sample holds many counts of this clonotype. This sequence joins TRBV28 and TRBJ1-2; D is perhaps TRBD1 (5 bases). Trimming removed 5 bases at V and 5 bases at J, with 15 bases between. The CDR3 has 14 residues. Germline V gives CDR1 MDHEN, CDR2 SYDVKM. This chain's CDR3 is CASSTRTRDYGYTF. The CDR3 bases are TGTGCCAGCAGTACCCGGACACGAGATTATGGCTACACCTTC.

This clonotype came up a few times. The V and J genes are TRBV5-5 and TRBJ1-2; D might be TRBD1 (6 bases). Germline V lookup: CDR1 SGHKS, CDR2 YYEKEE (reference sequence). Trimming pared 6 bases from V and 5 bases from J, leaving 20 bases between. The length of the CDR3 is 15 residues. CDR3 in amino acids: CASNTEITQGYGYTF. The CDR3 bases are TGTGCCAGCAACACGGAAATAACCCAGGGGTATGGCTACACCTTC.